The TCR beta chain under discussion was sequenced for a study of blood T cell repertoires in COVID-19. Study-level background: Samples came from the United States, Italy and Spain, spanning acute and convalescent COVID-19. Sources were T cells, B-cell-depleted T cells, or PBMCs; the material itself was cDNA or gDNA.

The CDR3 runs 12 residues. The V end lost 5 bases, the J end lost 0 bases, and 4 bases lay between the germline ends. Germline lookup yields CDR1 SEHNR and CDR2 FQNEAQ (reference sequence). Under the authors' procedure: Scientists estimated how many nucleated cells there were by amplifying reference gene primers. Repertoires were generated with immunoSEQ multiplex PCR, while TCRdb's copy carries only in-frame clones and drops some. The V and J calls and the clone size are those of that table, but D and trimming were determined from the DNA. The data show tens of thousands of clones, with roughly nine tenths seen just once and more than 3% held by the top ten.

The TCR was taken from a man in his sixties with acute or convalescent COVID-19. The specimen was peripheral blood. The gene calls are TRBV7-9 and TRBJ1-1; D remains ambiguous. This chain's CDR3 is CASSQMNTEAFF. CDR3 coding DNA: TGTGCCAGCAGCCAAATGAACACTGAAGCTTTCTTT.